The present T cell receptor beta chain was sequenced within a study of OX40 agonist ivuxolimab in advanced cancers. For the study at large: Ivuxolimab is a fully human IgG2 antibody that activates OX40 (CD134).

TCRdb's copy holds only in-frame clones and misses some; the assay was immunoSEQ multiplex PCR. Of approximately 13,000 clones listed, about 73% are singletons. The CDR3 covers 17 residues. Trimming stripped 3 bases from V and 5 bases from J, with 22 bases between. Looked up from germline, CDR1 is SEHNR and CDR2 is FQNEAQ (reference sequence). This clone appeared a few times. The clonotype was recovered from an adult with an advanced solid tumor such as melanoma, head and neck, liver or kidney cancer. This specimen consisted of CD4+ or CD8+ T cells sorted from blood, obtained in a trial of the OX40 agonist ivuxolimab. The chain carries TRBV7-9 and TRBJ2-5, with D perhaps TRBD2 (6 bases). This chain's CDR3 is CASSFDGLSGDGETQYF. Written as DNA, the CDR3 is TGTGCCAGCAGCTTTGATGGGCTTAGCGGAGACGGGGAGACCCAGTACTTC.